This T cell receptor (beta chain) was sequenced for a study of glioma-infiltrating T cells after dendritic cell vaccination. The overall study: Dendritic cell vaccination trial patients had either newly diagnosed or recurrent glioblastoma. Three intradermal dendritic cell vaccine injections were given every two weeks.

The primer mix had 60 V beta and 13 J beta primers. Libraries were prepared by immunoSEQ multiplex PCR; TCRdb keeps only in-frame clonotypes and omits some of them. The data contain fewer than 75,000 clones, around 81% of them seen just once; the ten biggest clones take up 7.9%. None of the glioblastoma patients had an isocitrate dehydrogenase mutation. V lost 4 bases to trimming and J lost 2 bases, with 15 bases between them. Germline CDR1 reads SGHDT; CDR2 reads YYEEEE. The CDR3 sequence is 15 residues long. This chain uses TRBV5-6 with TRBJ2-5; D is uncertain. Sequenced here: blood, sampled before dendritic cell vaccination. The TCR was taken from a human donor with glioblastoma. CDR3 DNA sequence: TGTGCCAGCAGCCCCCCTCCAGGCTCACAAGAGACCCAGTACTTC. It translates to CASSPPPGSQETQYF.